A selection of T cell receptor beta chains follows, all from one sample in a study of glioma-infiltrating T cells after dendritic cell vaccination. The table came from immunoSEQ multiplex PCR; TCRdb's copy has only in-frame clones and leaves some out. In the table there are 75,000 to 95,000 clones, 75% to 85% of which are singletons. Sequenced material: blood, taken after dendritic cell vaccination. Receptor source: a human donor with glioblastoma. Each CDR3 is given with its conserved first and last residue. The D gene is left open where the match is weak. Size tells how often a clone was seen (once, few, many) or the class of an expanded clone, and some rows leave it out.

TGTGCCAGCAGTTTATTATCGGCAGGGGAAGGCTACACCTTC CASSLLSAGEGYTF - TRBV27 - TRBJ1-2
TGTGCCAGCAGCGGGTCGGGACTAGCGGGCCATGAGCAGTTCTTC CASSGSGLAGHEQFF - TRBV5-4 TRBD2 TRBJ2-1
TGTGCCAGCAGCTTAACAGGCACTGAAGCTTTCTTT CASSLTGTEAFF - TRBV9 - TRBJ1-1
TGTGCCAGCAGCTTAGTGACAGGGGGTGGGCAAGAGACCCAGTACTTC CASSLVTGGGQETQYF - TRBV7-9 TRBD1 TRBJ2-5
TGTGCCATCAGTGGACGGTACGCTAGCGGGGGGGTACAGGAGACCCAGTACTTC CAISGRYASGGVQETQYF - TRBV10-3 TRBD2 TRBJ2-5
TGTGCCAGCAGCTTAGGGGCGACAGTGTACAATGAGCAGTTCTTC CASSLGATVYNEQFF - TRBV7-6 - TRBJ2-1
TGTGCCTGGAGTAAGGTGTTTCAGGATGAGCAGTTCTTC CAWSKVFQDEQFF - TRBV30 - TRBJ2-1
TGCGCCAGCAGCCCACGGGACAGGGGAATCTACGAGCAGTACTTC CASSPRDRGIYEQYF - TRBV5-1 TRBD1 TRBJ2-7
TGTGCCTATCGACAGGGCGTTAATGAAAAACTGTTTTTT CAYRQGVNEKLFF - TRBV30 TRBD1 TRBJ1-4
TGTGCCAGCAGCGCGGGACTAGCGGGATCTATGACAGATACGCAGTATTTT CASSAGLAGSMTDTQYF - TRBV7-8 TRBD2 TRBJ2-3
TGTGCCAGCAGCAAAGCTGGGACATCGAACACCGGGGAGCTGTTTTTT CASSKAGTSNTGELFF - TRBV21-1 - TRBJ2-2
TGTGCCAGCAGCTTAGGGGGACAGAGCACAGATACGCAGTATTTT CASSLGGQSTDTQYF - TRBV13 TRBD1 TRBJ2-3
TGTGCCAGCAGCTTCTTAGCGGGAGCCAGCAATGAGCAGTTCTTC CASSFLAGASNEQFF once TRBV2 TRBD2 TRBJ2-1
TGTGCCAGCAGTCGGGACACGCACACAGATACGCAGTATTTT CASSRDTHTDTQYF - TRBV6-5 - TRBJ2-3
TGTGCCAGCAGCTTGGCCTCTGAAGCTTTCTTT CASSLASEAFF - TRBV5-8 - TRBJ1-1
TGTGCCAGCAGCTTGCCTGACGGAGTGAACACTGAAGCTTTCTTT CASSLPDGVNTEAFF - TRBV5-4 - TRBJ1-1
TGTGCCAGCAGCTTAGTGTATAGCAATCAGCCCCAGCATTTT CASSLVYSNQPQHF - TRBV7-2 - TRBJ1-5
TGTGCCAGCAGTTTACCGGGACAGGGTATCTCTGAAGCTTTCTTT CASSLPGQGISEAFF - TRBV27 TRBD1 TRBJ1-1
TGTGCCAGTAGTCCACGGACAGGCCTCTCCTATAATTCACCCCTCCACTTT CASSPRTGLSYNSPLHF - TRBV19 TRBD1 TRBJ1-6
TGCGCCAGCAGCTTCGGACAGGGTAATGAAAAACTGTTTTTT CASSFGQGNEKLFF - TRBV5-1 TRBD1 TRBJ1-4
TGTGCCGCCAAACCCGGACAGGCAAACGAGGGATCTGGAAACACCATATATTTT CAAKPGQANEGSGNTIYF - TRBV10-3 TRBD1 TRBJ1-3
TGTGCCAGCAGCGTAGGTACAGGGGCCTCCGTTTCGTATGGCTACACCTTC CASSVGTGASVSYGYTF - TRBV9 TRBD1 TRBJ1-2
TGTGCCAGCAGCCCACCAGGGGAATACGAGCAGTACTTC CASSPPGEYEQYF few TRBV21-1 - TRBJ2-7
TGTGCCATCAGTGATTCCCAAGCGACTAGCGGGGGGGCCAGACGGGGTTCCTACGAGCAGTACTTC CAISDSQATSGGARRGSYEQYF - TRBV10-3 TRBD2 TRBJ2-7
TGTGCCAGCAGCTCCCTCCGGGGACAGGGGCTTAATTCGGGAGGCTACACCTTC CASSSLRGQGLNSGGYTF few TRBV11-2 TRBD1 TRBJ1-2